The following is a TCR beta chain sequence with its context. Repertoires were generated with immunoSEQ multiplex PCR, while TCRdb's copy carries only in-frame clones and drops some. The top ten clones hold roughly 0.3% of a sample with over 75,000 clones, around 97% of them seen once. This CDR3 has 15 residues. V shed 8 bases and J 1 base; nucleotides not matched to a gene: 10. CDR1 is SNHLY, CDR2 FYNNEI, per germline. The sample originates from a study of technical replicates of blood from four donors. This chain joins TRBV2 and TRBJ1-2; TRBD1 matches 7 bases. This clonotype was sampled from a human donor in good health. Material for sequencing was T cells isolated from PBMCs. This CDR3 reads CASFRDRDFNYGYTF. The CDR3 DNA sequence: TGTGCCAGCTTCCGGGACAGAGATTTTAACTATGGCTACACCTTC.